The T cell receptor (beta chain) described here comes from a study of CD8 T cells in ankylosing spondylitis. Findings and caveats of the study: In the blood and synovial fluid of reactive arthritis, some motif variants had been previously reported. According to the report, clones linked to the disease were significantly enriched in matched synovial fluid samples taken from ankylosing spondylitis patients.

With molecular barcodes, quantitative 5'-RACE was used to make the TCR beta libraries. TCRdb called the 5' RACE reads again in MiXCR, with one record for every CDR3 protein. The table lists approximately 240,000 distinct CDR3 sequences, roughly 25% of them singletons. This CDR3 is 13 amino acids long. The V and J ends lost 6 bases and 6 bases, in that order; junction bases with no gene match: 5. As concerns this clonotype: Its antigen is currently unknown.

The chain is built from TRBV12-3 or TRBV12-4 and TRBJ2-1; the match to TRBD1 covers 7 bases. This receptor was identified in a male donor with ankylosing spondylitis or in good health (not recorded which). Sequencing was performed on blood, either unsorted or a sorted T cell fraction (not recorded which). CDR3 in amino acids: CASRTTGVNEQFF. CDR3 DNA: TGTGCCAGCAGGACTACAGGGGTCAATGAGCAGTTCTTC.